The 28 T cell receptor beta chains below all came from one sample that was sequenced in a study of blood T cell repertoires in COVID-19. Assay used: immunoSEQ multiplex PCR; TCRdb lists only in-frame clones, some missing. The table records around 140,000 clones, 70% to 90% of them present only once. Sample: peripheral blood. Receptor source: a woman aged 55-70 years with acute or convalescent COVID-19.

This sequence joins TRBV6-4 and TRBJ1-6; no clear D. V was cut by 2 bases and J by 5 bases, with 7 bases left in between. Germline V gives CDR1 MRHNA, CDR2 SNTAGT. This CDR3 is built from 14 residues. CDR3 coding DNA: TGTGCCAGCAGTGACGGGCCAGATAATTCACCCCTCCACTTT. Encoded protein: CASSDGPDNSPLHF.

In DNA form, the CDR3 reads TGTGCCAGCTCACCAAGTCTTCACAGAGCCTTCGACGAGCAGTACTTC. Translated, it gives CASSPSLHRAFDEQYF. This sequence joins TRBV18 and TRBJ2-7; D remains unclear. V lost 2 bases and J 5 bases, leaving 19 bases between the germline ends. Germline V gene lookup returns CDR1 KGHSH and CDR2 LQKENI. The CDR3 extends over 16 amino acids.

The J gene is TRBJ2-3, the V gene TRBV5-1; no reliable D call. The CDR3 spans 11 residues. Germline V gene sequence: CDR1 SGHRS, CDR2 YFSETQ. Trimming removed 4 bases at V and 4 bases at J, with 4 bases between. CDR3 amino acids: CASSGADTQYF. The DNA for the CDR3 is TGCGCCAGCAGCGGAGCAGATACGCAGTATTTT.

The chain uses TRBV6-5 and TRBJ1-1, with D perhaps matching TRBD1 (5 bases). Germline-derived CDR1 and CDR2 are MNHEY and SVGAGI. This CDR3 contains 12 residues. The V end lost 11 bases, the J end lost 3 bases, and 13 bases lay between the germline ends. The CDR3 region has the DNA TGTGCCGGGGGGAGGGGTGACACTGAAGCTTTCTTT. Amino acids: CAGGRGDTEAFF.

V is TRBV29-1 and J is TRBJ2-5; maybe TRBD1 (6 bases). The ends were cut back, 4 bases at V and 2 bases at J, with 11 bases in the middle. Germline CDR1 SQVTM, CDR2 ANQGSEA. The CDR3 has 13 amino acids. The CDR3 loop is CSVGRDIQETQYF. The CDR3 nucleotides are TGCAGCGTTGGCCGGGACATACAAGAGACCCAGTACTTC. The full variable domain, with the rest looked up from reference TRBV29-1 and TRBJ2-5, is SAVISQKPSRDICQRGTSLTIQCQVDSQVTMMFWYRQQPGQSLTLIATANQGSEATYESGFVIDKFPISRPNLTFSTLTVSNMSPEDSSIYLCSVGRDIQETQYFGPGTRLLVL.

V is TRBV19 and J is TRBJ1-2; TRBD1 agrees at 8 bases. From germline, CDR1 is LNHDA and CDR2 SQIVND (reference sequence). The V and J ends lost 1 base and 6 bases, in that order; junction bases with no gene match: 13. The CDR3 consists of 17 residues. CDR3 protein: CASSIVSPRGQMNGYTF. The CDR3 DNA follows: TGTGCCAGTAGTATAGTCAGCCCCAGGGGGCAGATGAATGGCTACACCTTC.

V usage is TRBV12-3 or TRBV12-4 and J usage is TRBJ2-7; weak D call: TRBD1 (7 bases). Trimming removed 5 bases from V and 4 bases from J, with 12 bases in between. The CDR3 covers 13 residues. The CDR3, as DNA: TGTGCCAGCAGTCTACAGGGGAGGTACGAGCAGTACTTC. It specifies CASSLQGRYEQYF.

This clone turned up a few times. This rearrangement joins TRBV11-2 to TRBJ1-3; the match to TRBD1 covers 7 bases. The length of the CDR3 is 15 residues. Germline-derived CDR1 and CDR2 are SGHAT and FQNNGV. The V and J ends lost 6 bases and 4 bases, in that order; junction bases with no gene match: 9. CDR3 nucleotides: TGTGCCAGCAGACATCCCCCGACAGGGGGAAACACCATATATTTT. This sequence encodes CASRHPPTGGNTIYF.

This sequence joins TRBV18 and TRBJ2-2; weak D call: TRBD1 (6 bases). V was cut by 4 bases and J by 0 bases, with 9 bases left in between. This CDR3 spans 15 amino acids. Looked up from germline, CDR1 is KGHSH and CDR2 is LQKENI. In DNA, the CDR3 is TGTGCCAGCTCACTAGGACAGACGAACACCGGGGAGCTGTTTTTT. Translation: CASSLGQTNTGELFF.

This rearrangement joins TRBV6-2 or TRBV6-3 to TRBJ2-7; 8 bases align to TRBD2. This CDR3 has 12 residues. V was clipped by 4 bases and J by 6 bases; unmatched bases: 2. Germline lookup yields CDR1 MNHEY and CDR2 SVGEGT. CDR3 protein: CASSWTSSEQYF. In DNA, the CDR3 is TGTGCCAGCAGTTGGACTAGCTCCGAGCAGTACTTC.

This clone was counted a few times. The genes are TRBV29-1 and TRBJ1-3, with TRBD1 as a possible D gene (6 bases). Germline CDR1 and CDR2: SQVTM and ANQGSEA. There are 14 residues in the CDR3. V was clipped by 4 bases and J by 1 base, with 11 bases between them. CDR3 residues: CSVAQGTSGNTIYF. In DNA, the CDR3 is TGCAGCGTTGCACAGGGTACTTCTGGAAACACCATATATTTT.

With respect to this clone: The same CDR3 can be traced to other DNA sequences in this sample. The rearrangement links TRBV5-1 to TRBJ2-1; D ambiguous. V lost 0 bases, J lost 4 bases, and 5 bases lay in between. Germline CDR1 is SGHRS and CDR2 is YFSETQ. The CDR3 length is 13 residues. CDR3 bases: TGCGCCAGCAGCTTGGAATCTTACAATGAGCAGTTCTTC. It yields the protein CASSLESYNEQFF.

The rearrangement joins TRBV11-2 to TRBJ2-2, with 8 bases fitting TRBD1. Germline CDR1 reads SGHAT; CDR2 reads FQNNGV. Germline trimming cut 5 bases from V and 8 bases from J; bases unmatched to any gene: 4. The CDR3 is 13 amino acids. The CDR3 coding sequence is TGTGCCAGCAGCCCTTGGACAGGGGGGGAGCTGTTTTTT. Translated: CASSPWTGGELFF.

CDR3: CARSFGTHKPSDSDQPQHF. CDR3 nucleotide sequence: TGTGCCAGAAGCTTTGGGACCCACAAGCCTTCGGACAGCGATCAGCCCCAGCATTTT. This chain joins TRBV5-3 and TRBJ1-5, with D maybe TRBD1 (6 bases). Being an ORF, TRBV5-3 has a function that is uncertain. The V and J ends lost 2 bases and 5 bases respectively, with 26 bases between them. This CDR3 has 19 amino acids.

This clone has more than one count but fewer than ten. The CDR3 nucleotides read TGTGCCAGCAGTGAACTTGACACCTTAAACTATGGCTACACCTTC. Protein sequence: CASSELDTLNYGYTF. V gene TRBV6-1 combines with J gene TRBJ1-2; D is ambiguous. Trimming left V 2 bases short and J 2 bases short, with 12 bases between. CDR1 and CDR2 from the germline V gene are MNHNS and SASEGT. This CDR3 is 15 amino acids long.

The CDR3 bases are TGTGCCAGCACTTTTTCCGGGGGGCAGATCTACAATGAGCAGTTCTTC. Protein product: CASTFSGGQIYNEQFF. V is TRBV27 and J is TRBJ2-1, with D tentatively TRBD2 (7 bases). The CDR3 covers 16 residues. V lost 7 bases to trimming and J lost 3 bases, with 19 bases between them. Germline assignment: CDR1 MNHEY and CDR2 SMNVEV (reference sequence).

CDR3 in amino acids: CATELRGHGGELFF. CDR3 nucleotide sequence: TGTGCCACCGAACTCAGGGGGCACGGCGGGGAGCTGTTTTTT. The chain combines TRBV19 with TRBJ2-2; TRBD1 aligns across 8 bases. The CDR3 is 14 amino acids. Per germline, CDR1 LNHDA and CDR2 SQIVND (reference sequence). V gave up 10 bases and J gave up 7 bases; unmatched junction bases: 11.

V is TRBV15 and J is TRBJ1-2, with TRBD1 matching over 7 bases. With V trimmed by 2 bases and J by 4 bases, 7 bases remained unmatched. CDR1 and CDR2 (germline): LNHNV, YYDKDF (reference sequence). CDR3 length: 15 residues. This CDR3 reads CATSRTSTGRYGYTF. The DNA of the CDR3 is TGTGCCACCAGCAGAACCTCGACAGGGCGCTATGGCTACACCTTC. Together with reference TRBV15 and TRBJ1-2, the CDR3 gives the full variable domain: DAMVIQNPRYQVTQFGKPVTLSCSQTLNHNVMYWYQQKSSQAPKLLFHYYDKDFNNEADTPDNFQSRRPNTSFCFLDIRSPGLGDTAMYLCATSRTSTGRYGYTFGSGTRLTVV.

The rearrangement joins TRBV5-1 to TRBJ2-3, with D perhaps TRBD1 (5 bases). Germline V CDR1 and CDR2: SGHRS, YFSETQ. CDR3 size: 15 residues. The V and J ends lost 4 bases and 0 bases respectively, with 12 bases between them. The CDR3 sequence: CASSLGPSSTDTQYF. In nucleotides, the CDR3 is TGCGCCAGCAGCCTGGGGCCCTCTAGCACAGATACGCAGTATTTT. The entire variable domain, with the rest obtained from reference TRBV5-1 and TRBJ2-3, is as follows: KAGVTQTPRYLIKTRGQQVTLSCSPISGHRSVSWYQQTPGQGLQFLFEYFSETQRNKGNFPGRFSGRQFSNSRSEMNVSTLELGDSALYLCASSLGPSSTDTQYFGPGTRLTVL.

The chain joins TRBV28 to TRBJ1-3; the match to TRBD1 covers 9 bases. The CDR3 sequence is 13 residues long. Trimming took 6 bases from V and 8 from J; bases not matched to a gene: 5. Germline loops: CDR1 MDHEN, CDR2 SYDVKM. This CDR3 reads CASRTTGGYTIYF. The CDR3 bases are TGTGCCAGCAGGACGACAGGGGGTTACACCATATATTTT.

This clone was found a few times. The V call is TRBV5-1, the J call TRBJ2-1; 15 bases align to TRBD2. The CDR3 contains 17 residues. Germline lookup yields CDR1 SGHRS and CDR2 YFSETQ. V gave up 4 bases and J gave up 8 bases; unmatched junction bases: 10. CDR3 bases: TGCGCCAGCAGCACGGCCGGGACTAGCGGGGGGAACGATGAGCAGTTCTTC. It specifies CASSTAGTSGGNDEQFF.

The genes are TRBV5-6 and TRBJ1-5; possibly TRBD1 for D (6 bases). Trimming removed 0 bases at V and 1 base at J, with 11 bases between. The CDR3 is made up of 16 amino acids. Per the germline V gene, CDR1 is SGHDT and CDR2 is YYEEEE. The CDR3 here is CASSLGPTGSNQPQHF. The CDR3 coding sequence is TGTGCCAGCAGCTTGGGCCCTACAGGGAGCAATCAGCCCCAGCATTTT.

CDR3 sequence (DNA): TGTGCCAGCAGCTCCAGACTAGCGGGGGGCTCCGGGCTGTCCTACGAGCAGTACTTC. Protein: CASSSRLAGGSGLSYEQYF. The chain couples TRBV11-2 to TRBJ2-7; 13 bases map to TRBD2. The CDR3 has 19 amino acids. Germline CDR1 SGHAT, CDR2 FQNNGV. The V segment lost 4 bases and the J segment 1 base; nucleotides outside the gene matches: 13.

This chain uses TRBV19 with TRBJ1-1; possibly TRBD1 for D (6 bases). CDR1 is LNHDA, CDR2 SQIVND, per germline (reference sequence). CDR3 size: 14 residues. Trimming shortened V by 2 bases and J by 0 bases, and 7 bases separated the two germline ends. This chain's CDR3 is CASSITGMNTEAFF. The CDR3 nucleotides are TGTGCCAGTAGTATAACAGGGATGAACACTGAAGCTTTCTTT.

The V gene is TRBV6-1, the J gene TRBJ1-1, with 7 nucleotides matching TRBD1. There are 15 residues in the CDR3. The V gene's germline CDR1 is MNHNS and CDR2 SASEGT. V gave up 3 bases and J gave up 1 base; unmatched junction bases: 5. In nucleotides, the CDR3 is TGTGCCAGCAGTGAGCCAGGACAGGCGAACACTGAAGCTTTCTTT. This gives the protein CASSEPGQANTEAFF.

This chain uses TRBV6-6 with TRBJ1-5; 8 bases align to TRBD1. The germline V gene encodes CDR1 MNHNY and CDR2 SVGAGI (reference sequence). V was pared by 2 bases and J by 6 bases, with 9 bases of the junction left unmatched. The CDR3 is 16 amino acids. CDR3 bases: TGTGCCAGCAGTTACGTGGACAGGGTGGTAGGTCAGCCCCAGCATTTT. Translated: CASSYVDRVVGQPQHF.

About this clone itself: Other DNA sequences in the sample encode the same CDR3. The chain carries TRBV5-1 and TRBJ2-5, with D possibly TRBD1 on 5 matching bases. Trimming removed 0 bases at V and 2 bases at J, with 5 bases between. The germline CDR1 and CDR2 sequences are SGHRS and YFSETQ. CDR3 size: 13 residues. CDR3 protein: CASSLGQQETQYF. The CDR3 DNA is TGCGCCAGCAGCTTGGGACAGCAAGAGACCCAGTACTTC.

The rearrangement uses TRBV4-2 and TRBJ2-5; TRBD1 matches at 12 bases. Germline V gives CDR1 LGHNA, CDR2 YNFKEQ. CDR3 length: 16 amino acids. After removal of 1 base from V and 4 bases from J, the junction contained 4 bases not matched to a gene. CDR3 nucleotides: TGTGCCAGCAGCCAAGGGGGACAGGGGGCATCAGAGACCCAGTACTTC. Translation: CASSQGGQGASETQYF.